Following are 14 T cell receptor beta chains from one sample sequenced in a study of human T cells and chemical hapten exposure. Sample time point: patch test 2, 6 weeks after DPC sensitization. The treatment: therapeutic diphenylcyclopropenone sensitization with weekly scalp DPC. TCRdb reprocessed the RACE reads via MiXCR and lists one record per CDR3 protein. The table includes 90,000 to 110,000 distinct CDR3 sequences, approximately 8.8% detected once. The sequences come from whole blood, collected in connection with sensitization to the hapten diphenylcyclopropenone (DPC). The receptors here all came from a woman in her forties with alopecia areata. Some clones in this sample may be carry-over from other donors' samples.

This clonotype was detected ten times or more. The CDR3 loop reads CASRTDGDSPLHF. The DNA for the CDR3 is TGTGCCAGTAGAACAGACGGGGATTCACCCCTCCACTTT. V and J are TRBV19 and TRBJ1-6; D call uncertain. The CDR3 consists of 13 residues. CDR1 and CDR2 from the germline V gene are LNHDA and SQIVND (reference sequence). Trimming took off 6 bases at V and 8 bases at J, with 11 bases between the two ends.

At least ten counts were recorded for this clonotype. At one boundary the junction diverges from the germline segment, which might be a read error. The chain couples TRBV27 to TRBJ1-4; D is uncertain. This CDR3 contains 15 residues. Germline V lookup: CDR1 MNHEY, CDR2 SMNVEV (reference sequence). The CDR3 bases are TGTGCCAGCAGGGATTCGGCAGCTACCAATGAAAGACTGTTTTTT. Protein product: CASRDSAATNERLFF.

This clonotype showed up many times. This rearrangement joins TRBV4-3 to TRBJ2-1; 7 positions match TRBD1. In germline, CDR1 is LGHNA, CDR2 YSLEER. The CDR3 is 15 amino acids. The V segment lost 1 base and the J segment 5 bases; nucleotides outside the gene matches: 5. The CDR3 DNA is TGCGCCAGCAGCCAAGGCCAGGGGGTGGACAATGAGCAGTTCTTC. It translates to CASSQGQGVDNEQFF.

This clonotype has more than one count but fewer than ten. This chain's CDR3 is CASSPTDSSRWDTQYF. The DNA of the CDR3 is TGTGCCAGCAGCCCGACCGACTCCTCCCGGTGGGATACGCAGTATTTT. The J gene is TRBJ2-3, the V gene TRBV11-2; D is uncertain. This CDR3 is built from 16 residues. Between the trimmed V and J ends, which lost 5 bases and 6 bases, there was a span of 21 bases. Germline V gene lookup returns CDR1 SGHAT and CDR2 FQNNGV.

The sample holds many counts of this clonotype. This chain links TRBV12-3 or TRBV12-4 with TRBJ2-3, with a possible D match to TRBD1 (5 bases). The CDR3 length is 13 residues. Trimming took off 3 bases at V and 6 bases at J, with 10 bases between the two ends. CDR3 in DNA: TGTGCCAGCAGTTTGGGGCAGTGGGATACGCAGTATTTT. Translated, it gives CASSLGQWDTQYF.

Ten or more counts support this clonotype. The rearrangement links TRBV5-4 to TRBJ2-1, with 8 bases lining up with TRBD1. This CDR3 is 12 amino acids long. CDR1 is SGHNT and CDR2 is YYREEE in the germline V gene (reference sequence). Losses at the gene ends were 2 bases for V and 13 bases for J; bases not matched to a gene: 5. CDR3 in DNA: TGTGCCAGCAGCTTATTAGGACAGGGACAGTTCTTC. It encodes CASSLLGQGQFF. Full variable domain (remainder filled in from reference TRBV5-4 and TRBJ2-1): ETGVTQSPTHLIKTRGQQVTLRCSSQSGHNTVSWYQQALGQGPQFIFQYYREEENGRGNFPPRFSGLQFPNYSSELNVNALELDDSALYLCASSLLGQGQFFGPGTRLTVL.

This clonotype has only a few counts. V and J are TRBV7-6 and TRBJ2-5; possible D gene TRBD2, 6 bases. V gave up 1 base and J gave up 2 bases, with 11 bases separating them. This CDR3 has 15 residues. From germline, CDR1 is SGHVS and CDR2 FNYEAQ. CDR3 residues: CASSLGGVTQETQYF. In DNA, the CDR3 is TGTGCCAGCAGCTTAGGCGGGGTGACTCAAGAGACCCAGTACTTC.

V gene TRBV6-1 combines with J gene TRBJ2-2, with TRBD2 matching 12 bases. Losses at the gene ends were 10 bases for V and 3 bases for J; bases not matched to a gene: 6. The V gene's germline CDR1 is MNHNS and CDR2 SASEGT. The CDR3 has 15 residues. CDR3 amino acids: CAKLAGGGDTGELFF. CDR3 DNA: TGTGCCAAACTAGCGGGGGGAGGGGACACCGGGGAGCTGTTTTTT.

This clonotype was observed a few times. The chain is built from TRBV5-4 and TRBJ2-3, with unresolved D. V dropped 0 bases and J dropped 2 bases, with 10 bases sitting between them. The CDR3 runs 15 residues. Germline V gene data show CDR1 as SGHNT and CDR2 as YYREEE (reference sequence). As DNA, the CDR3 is TGTGCCAGCAGCTTGGATCTACCCCTCACAGATACGCAGTATTTT. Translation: CASSLDLPLTDTQYF.

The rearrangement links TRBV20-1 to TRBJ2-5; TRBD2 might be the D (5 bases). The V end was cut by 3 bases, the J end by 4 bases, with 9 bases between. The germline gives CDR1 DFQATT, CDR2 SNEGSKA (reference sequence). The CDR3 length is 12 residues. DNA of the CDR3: TGCAGTGCTAGTAATGAGGGAGAGACCCAGTACTTC. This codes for CSASNEGETQYF.

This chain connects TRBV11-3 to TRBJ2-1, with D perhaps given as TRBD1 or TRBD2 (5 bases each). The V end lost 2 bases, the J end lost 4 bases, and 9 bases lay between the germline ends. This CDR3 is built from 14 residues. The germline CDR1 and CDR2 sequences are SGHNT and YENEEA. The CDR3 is CASSLRGDYNEQFF. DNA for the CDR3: TGTGCCAGCAGCTTAAGGGGAGATTACAATGAGCAGTTCTTC.

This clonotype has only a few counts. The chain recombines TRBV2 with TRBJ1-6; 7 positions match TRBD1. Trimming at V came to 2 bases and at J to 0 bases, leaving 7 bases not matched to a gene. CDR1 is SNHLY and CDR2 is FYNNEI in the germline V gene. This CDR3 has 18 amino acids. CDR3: CASSELQGQSSYNSPLHF. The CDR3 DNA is TGTGCCAGCAGTGAACTACAGGGGCAAAGCTCCTATAATTCACCCCTCCACTTT.

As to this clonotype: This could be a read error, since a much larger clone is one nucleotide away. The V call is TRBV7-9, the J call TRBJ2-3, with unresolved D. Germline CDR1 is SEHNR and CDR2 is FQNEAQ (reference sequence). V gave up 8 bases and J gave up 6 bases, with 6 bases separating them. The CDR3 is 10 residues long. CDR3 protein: CASGHDTQYF. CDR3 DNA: TGTGCCAGCGGGCACGATACGCAGTATTTT.

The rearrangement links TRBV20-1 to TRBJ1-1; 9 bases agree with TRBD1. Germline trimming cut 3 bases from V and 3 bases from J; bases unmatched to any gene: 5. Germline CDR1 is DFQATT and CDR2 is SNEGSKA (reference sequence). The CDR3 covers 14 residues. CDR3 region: CSARGQGRYTEAFF. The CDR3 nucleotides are TGCAGTGCTAGGGGACAGGGTCGGTACACTGAAGCTTTCTTT.